This T cell receptor (beta chain) was sequenced during a study of identical twins. This clonotype was counted at least ten times. Antigen: not known. The germline CDR1 and CDR2 sequences are DFQATT and SNEGSKA (reference sequence). CDR3 size: 11 residues. Study-wide results and limits: The study found weaker excess twin sharing in beta out-of-frame sequences.

Via MiXCR, TCRdb re-called the 5' RACE reads, giving one row per CDR3 protein. The sample holds roughly 540,000 distinct CDR3 sequences, about 20% seen once. In every case, the donor was a healthy Caucasian. The sample was also linked to a second study, of T cells expressing NK-cell markers. From that paper: According to the study, TCR beta repertoires originated from sorted CD3+CD56+NKG2C+, CD3+CD56+NKG2C- and CD3+CD56-NKG2C+ T cells. The CD3+CD56-NKG2C+ fraction of a handful of donors was also led by these clonotypes.

The sample comprised CD4+ T cells sorted from blood. The receptor's source is a woman under 30 in good health. This sequence joins TRBV20-1 and TRBJ2-7, with D unresolved. The DNA for the CDR3 is TGCAGCGCTTCGTCAGGATACGAGCAGTACTTC. Translated, it gives CSASSGYEQYF.